The 5 T cell receptor beta chains below all came from one sample that was sequenced in a study of shared clonotypes between healthy human individuals (dated by TCRdb to between 2020 and 2021). Library method: the immunoSEQ multiplex PCR assay. TCRdb mirrors the immuneACCESS table, restricted to in-frame sequences. Some clones are absent from its copies; in checked studies, under half trace to an unresolved V gene, and the reason for the others is unknown. In this sample the table shows some 2,000,000 clones, about 95% of which occur a single time. Of the sample, roughly 1% falls within the top ten clones. CD8 naive samples consisted of CD45RO-negative cells that were positively selected for CCR7, yielding a CD45RA+CCR7+ population without TemRA cells. The sample consisted of naive CD8+ T cells sorted from blood. This specimen's cell subset or site label, per the study, means: CD45RA+CCR7+. The receptors derive from a man aged 18 to 35 in good health.

The count of this clone is one. This chain connects TRBV4-3 to TRBJ1-1, with a weak D call TRBD1 (5 bases). The V gene lost 0 bases and the J gene lost 7 bases, with 15 bases spanning the gap. CDR3 length equals 15 residues. The germline CDR1 and CDR2 sequences are LGHNA and YSLEER. CDR3 sequence reads: CASSQEEGRGDEAFF. CDR3 in DNA: TGCGCCAGCAGCCAAGAGGAGGGCCGGGGGGATGAAGCTTTCTTT.

This clone was found once. J is TRBJ2-5 and V is TRBV5-1; D is ambiguous. Trimming took 2 bases from V and 1 from J, leaving 12 bases between them. CDR3 length equals 15 residues. The germline V gene encodes CDR1 SGHRS and CDR2 YFSETQ. The CDR3 region is CASSLVKGFQETQYF. The CDR3 bases are TGCGCCAGCAGCTTAGTGAAGGGCTTCCAAGAGACCCAGTACTTC.

In regard to this clone: The same CDR3 can be traced to other DNA sequences in this sample. This chain connects TRBV6-5 to TRBJ2-7, with D hard to call. Germline V gene sequence: CDR1 MNHEY, CDR2 SVGAGI. The length of the CDR3 is 12 residues. The ends were cut back, 0 bases at V and 5 bases at J, with 5 bases in the middle. The CDR3 reads CASSYSRNEQYF. The CDR3 DNA reads TGTGCCAGCAGTTACTCAAGAAACGAGCAGTACTTC.

This sequence joins TRBV6-5 and TRBJ2-2; 7 positions match TRBD2. The CDR3 is 16 residues long. The germline gives CDR1 MNHEY, CDR2 SVGAGI. After removal of 2 bases from V and 2 bases from J, the junction contained 5 bases not matched to a gene. CDR3 sequence reads: CASSYNLAANTGELFF. CDR3 in DNA: TGTGCCAGCAGTTACAACCTAGCGGCAAACACCGGGGAGCTGTTTTTT.

The rearrangement joins TRBV2 to TRBJ1-6; the D is unclear. The CDR3 length is 14 residues. The germline V and J ends were trimmed by 3 bases and 1 base, with 4 bases remaining between them. Germline assignment: CDR1 SNHLY and CDR2 FYNNEI. The DNA of the CDR3 is TGTGCCAGCAGTGAGAATTCCTATAATTCACCCCTCCACTTT. Translation: CASSENSYNSPLHF.